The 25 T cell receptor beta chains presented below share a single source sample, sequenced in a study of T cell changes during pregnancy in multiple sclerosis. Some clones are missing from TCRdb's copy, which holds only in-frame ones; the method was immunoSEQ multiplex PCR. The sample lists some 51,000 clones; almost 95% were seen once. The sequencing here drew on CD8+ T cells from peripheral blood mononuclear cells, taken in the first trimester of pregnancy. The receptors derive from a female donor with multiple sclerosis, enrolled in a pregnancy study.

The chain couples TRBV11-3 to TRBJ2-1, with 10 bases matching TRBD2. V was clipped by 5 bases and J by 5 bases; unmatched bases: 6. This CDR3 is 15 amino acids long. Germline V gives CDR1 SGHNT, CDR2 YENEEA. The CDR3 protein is CASSGSGRANNEQFF. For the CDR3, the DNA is TGTGCCAGCAGCGGAAGCGGGAGGGCCAACAATGAGCAGTTCTTC.

DNA of the CDR3: TGTGCCAGCAGCACCGGGACTAGCGGAATCCAAGAGACCCAGTACTTC. Protein sequence: CASSTGTSGIQETQYF. This chain links TRBV6-6 with TRBJ2-5, with 11 bases that match TRBD2. CDR3 length: 16 residues. Germline CDR1 MNHNY, CDR2 SVGAGI (reference sequence). V lost 6 bases and J lost 1; bases outside the gene matches: 7.

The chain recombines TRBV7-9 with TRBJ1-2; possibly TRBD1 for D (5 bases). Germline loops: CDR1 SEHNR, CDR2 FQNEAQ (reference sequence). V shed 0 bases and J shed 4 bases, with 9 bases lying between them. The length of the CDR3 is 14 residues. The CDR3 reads CASSLAGGTYGYTF. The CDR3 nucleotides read TGTGCCAGCAGCTTAGCGGGGGGGACCTATGGCTACACCTTC.

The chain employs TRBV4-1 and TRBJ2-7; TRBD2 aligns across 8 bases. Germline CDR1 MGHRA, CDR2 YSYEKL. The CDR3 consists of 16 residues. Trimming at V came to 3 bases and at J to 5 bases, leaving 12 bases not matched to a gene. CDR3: CASSHPGTGGPNEQYF. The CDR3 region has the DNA TGCGCCAGCAGCCACCCGGGGACGGGAGGGCCAAACGAGCAGTACTTC.

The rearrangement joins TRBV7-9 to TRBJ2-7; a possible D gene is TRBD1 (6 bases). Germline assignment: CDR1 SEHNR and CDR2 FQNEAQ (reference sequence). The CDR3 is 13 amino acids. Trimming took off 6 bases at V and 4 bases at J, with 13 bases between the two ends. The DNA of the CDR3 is TGTGCCAGCAGACATTCAGGGGAATACGAGCAGTACTTC. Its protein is CASRHSGEYEQYF. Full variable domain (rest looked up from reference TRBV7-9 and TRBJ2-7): DTGVSQNPRHKITKRGQNVTFRCDPISEHNRLYWYRQTLGQGPEFLTYFQNEAQLEKSRLLSDRFSAERPKGSFSTLEIQRTEQGDSAMYLCASRHSGEYEQYFGPGTRLTVT.

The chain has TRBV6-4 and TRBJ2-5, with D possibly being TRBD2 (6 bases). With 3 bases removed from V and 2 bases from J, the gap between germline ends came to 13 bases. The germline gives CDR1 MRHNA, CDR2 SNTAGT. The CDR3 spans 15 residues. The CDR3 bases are TGTGCCAGCAGTGATAGACTTAGCGGACAAGAGACCCAGTACTTC. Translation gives CASSDRLSGQETQYF.

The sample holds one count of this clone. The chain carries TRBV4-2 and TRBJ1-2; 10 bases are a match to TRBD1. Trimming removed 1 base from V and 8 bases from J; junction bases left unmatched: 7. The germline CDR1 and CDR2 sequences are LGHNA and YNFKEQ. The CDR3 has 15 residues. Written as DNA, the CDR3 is TGTGCCAGCAGCCAAGGGGGACAGGGGCTAGGGGGCTACACCTTC. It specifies CASSQGGQGLGGYTF.

The CDR3 DNA is TGTGCTAGTGGTTTGGTAAGACTTCAGGGCACCGGGGAGCTGTTTTTT. This sequence encodes CASGLVRLQGTGELFF. The chain is built from TRBV12-5 and TRBJ2-2; tentative D call: TRBD1 (5 bases). The germline V gene encodes CDR1 LGHNT and CDR2 FRNRAP. Trimming took off 0 bases at V and 4 bases at J, with 12 bases between the two ends. The CDR3 covers 16 residues.

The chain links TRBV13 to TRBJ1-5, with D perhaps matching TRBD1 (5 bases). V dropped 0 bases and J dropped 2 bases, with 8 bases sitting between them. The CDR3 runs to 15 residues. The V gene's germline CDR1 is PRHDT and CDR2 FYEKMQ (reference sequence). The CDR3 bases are TGTGCCAGCAGCTTAGGGGGGCAGGGCAATCAGCCCCAGCATTTT. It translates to CASSLGGQGNQPQHF.

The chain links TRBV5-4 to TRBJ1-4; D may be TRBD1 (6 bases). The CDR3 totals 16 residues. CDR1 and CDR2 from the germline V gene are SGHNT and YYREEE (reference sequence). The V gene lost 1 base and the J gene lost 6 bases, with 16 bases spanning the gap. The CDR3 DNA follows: TGTGCCAGCAGCTTGTTCCGGGAGGGGGGAGATGAAAAACTGTTTTTT. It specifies CASSLFREGGDEKLFF.

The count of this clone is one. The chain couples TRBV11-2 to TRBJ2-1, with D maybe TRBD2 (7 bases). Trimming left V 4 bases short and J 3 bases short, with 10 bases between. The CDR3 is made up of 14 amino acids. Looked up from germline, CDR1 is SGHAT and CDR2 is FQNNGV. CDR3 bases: TGTGCCAGCAGCTCGGGGGGCAGCTACAATGAGCAGTTCTTC. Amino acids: CASSSGGSYNEQFF.

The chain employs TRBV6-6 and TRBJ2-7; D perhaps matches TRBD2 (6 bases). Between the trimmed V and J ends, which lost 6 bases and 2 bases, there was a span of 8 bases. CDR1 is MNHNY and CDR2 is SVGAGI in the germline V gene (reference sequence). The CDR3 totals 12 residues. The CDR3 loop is CASRDYPYEQYF. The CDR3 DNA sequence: TGTGCCAGCAGGGACTACCCCTACGAGCAGTACTTC.

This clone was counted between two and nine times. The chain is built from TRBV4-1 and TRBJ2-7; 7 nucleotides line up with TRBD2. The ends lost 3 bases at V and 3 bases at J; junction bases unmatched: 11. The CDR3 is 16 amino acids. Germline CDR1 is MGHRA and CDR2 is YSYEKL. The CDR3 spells CASSQGGVAEYYEQYF. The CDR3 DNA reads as TGCGCCAGCAGCCAGGGGGGGGTAGCGGAATACTACGAGCAGTACTTC.

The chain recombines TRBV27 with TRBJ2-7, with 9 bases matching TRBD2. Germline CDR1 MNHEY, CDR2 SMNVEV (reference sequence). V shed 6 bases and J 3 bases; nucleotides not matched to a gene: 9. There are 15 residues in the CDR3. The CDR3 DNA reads TGTGCCAGCAGCTGGGGCGGGAGGGCTCTCTACGAGCAGTACTTC. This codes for CASSWGGRALYEQYF.

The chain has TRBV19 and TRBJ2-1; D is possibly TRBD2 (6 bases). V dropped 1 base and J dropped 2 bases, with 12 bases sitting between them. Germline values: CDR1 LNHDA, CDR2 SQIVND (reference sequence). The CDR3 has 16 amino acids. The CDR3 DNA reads TGTGCCAGTAGTATAGTACTAGCCGTAACCTACAATGAGCAGTTCTTC. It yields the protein CASSIVLAVTYNEQFF.

The CDR3 loop is CASSASSGSGYEQYF. The CDR3, as DNA: TGTGCCAGCAGCGCCTCTAGCGGGAGTGGATACGAGCAGTACTTC. The chain links TRBV9 to TRBJ2-7; the match to TRBD2 covers 10 bases. The CDR3 is made up of 15 amino acids. Germline-derived CDR1 and CDR2 are SGDLS and YYNGEE. The J segment lost 4 bases and the V segment lost 3 bases, leaving 7 bases of the junction unmatched.

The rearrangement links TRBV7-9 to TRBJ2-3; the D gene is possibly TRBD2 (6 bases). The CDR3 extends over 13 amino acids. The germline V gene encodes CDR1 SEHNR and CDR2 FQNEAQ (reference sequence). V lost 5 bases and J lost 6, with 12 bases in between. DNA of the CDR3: TGTGCCAGCAGCCCCACTAGCCTTGATACGCAGTATTTT. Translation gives CASSPTSLDTQYF.

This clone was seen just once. Here the CDR3 DNA reads TGTGCCAGCGGTGGACTAGCGGGAGTTAGCAATCCCAGCACAGATACGCAGTATTTT. Translating gives CASGGLAGVSNPSTDTQYF. The chain combines TRBV2 with TRBJ2-3, with 13 bases that match TRBD2. Germline V gene sequence: CDR1 SNHLY, CDR2 FYNNEI. V lost 8 bases and J lost 0; bases outside the gene matches: 14. This CDR3 contains 19 residues.

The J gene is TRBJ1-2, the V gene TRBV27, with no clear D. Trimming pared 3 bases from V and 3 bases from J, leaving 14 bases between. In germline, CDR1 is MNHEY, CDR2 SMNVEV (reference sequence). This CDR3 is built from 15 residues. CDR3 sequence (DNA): TGTGCCAGCAGTTTCGCAAATCGCGTGGACTATGGCTACACCTTC. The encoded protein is CASSFANRVDYGYTF.

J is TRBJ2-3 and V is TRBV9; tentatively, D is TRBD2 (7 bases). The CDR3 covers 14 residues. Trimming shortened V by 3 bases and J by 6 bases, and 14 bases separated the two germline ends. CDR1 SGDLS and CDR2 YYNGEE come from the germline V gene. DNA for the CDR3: TGTGCCAGCAGCGCCTTCGGGGGGCGGGATACGCAGTATTTT. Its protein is CASSAFGGRDTQYF.

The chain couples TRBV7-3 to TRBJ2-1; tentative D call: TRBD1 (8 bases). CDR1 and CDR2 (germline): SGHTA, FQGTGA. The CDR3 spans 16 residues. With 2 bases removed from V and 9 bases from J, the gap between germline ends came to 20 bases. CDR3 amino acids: CASSLSPGGAGVEQFF. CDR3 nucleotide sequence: TGTGCCAGCAGCTTATCCCCAGGGGGCGCGGGAGTTGAGCAGTTCTTC.

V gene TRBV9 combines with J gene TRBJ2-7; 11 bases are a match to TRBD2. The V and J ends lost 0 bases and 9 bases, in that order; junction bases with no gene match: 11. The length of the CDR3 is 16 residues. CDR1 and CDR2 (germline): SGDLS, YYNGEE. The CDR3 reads CASSVDPFSGRAGQYF. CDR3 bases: TGTGCCAGCAGCGTAGATCCCTTTAGCGGGAGGGCCGGGCAGTACTTC. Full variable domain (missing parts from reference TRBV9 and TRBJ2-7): DSGVTQTPKHLITATGQRVTLRCSPRSGDLSVYWYQQSLDQGLQFLIQYYNGEERAKGNILERFSAQQFPDLHSELNLSSLELGDSALYFCASSVDPFSGRAGQYFGPGTRLTVT.

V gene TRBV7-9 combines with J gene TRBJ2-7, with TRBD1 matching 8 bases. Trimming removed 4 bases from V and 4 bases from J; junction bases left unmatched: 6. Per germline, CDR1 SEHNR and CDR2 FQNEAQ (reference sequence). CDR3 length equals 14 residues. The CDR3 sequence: CASSSGTGTYEQYF. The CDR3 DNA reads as TGTGCCAGCAGCTCGGGGACAGGCACATACGAGCAGTACTTC.

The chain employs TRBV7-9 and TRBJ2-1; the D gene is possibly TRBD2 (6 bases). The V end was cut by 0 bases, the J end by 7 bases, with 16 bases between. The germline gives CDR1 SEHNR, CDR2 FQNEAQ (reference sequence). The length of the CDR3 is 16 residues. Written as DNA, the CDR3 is TGTGCCAGCAGCTTAGCCTTCGGAGGGAATTGGAATGAGCAGTTCTTC. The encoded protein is CASSLAFGGNWNEQFF.

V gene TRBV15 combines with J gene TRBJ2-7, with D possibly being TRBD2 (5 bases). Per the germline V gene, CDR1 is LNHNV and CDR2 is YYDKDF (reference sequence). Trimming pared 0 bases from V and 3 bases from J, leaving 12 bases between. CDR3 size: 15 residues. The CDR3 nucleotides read TGTGCCACCAGCAGAGATGAAACAGACTACTACGAGCAGTACTTC. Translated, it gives CATSRDETDYYEQYF.